In this sample, the clone carrying this T cell receptor (beta chain) turned up once. These data are taken from a study of control samples from healthy donors and cancer patients. The CDR3 runs to 13 residues. V lost 6 bases, J lost 6 bases, and 4 bases stayed unmatched. The table came from immunoSEQ multiplex PCR; TCRdb's copy has only in-frame clones and leaves some out. The sample yields 65,000 to 90,000 clones, 89% seen once. Sequenced material: PBMCs. J is TRBJ1-2 and V is TRBV12-3 or TRBV12-4, with 10 bases identical to TRBD1. The sequence derives from a woman in her fifties or sixties with colorectal cancer. The CDR3 protein is CASSRTGGNGYTF. The CDR3 coding sequence is TGTGCCAGCAGCCGGACAGGGGGTAATGGCTACACCTTC.